The 26 T cell receptor beta chains in this list originate from one sample, sequenced in a study of cytomegalovirus exposure and HLA in healthy donors. Researchers ran the PCR with 60 Vbeta and 13 Jbeta primers. Measured with immunoSEQ multiplex PCR; TCRdb has only the in-frame clones, and not every one. The sample records about 98,000 clones, about 74% being singletons. The sample comprised PBMCs. The receptors shown here come from a male donor in good health and CMV-seronegative.

J is TRBJ2-1 and V is TRBV5-1; TRBD2 agrees at 14 bases. Trimming cost V 1 base and J 9 bases; bases outside gene matches: 6. CDR3 length: 16 amino acids. Germline assignment: CDR1 SGHRS and CDR2 YFSETQ. This CDR3 reads CASSLWGTSGRPEQFF. As DNA, the CDR3 is TGCGCCAGCAGCTTGTGGGGGACTAGCGGGAGACCTGAGCAGTTCTTC.

V usage is TRBV30 and J usage is TRBJ1-1; 7 bases agree with TRBD1. The germline V gene has CDR1 GTSNPN and CDR2 SVGIG (reference sequence). The V segment lost 3 bases and the J segment 1 base; nucleotides outside the gene matches: 14. The CDR3 contains 17 residues. CDR3 sequence (DNA): TGTGCCTGGAGGGTCGATCGGACAGGAGAAAAGAACACTGAAGCTTTCTTT. It encodes CAWRVDRTGEKNTEAFF.

The chain is built from TRBV6-6 and TRBJ1-1; D may be TRBD1 (6 bases). The CDR3 is made up of 13 amino acids. CDR1 and CDR2 from the germline V gene are MNHNY and SVGAGI (reference sequence). V lost 8 bases to trimming and J lost 0 bases, with 10 bases between them. The CDR3 DNA sequence: TGTGCCAGCCTGGGGGGGCTGAACACTGAAGCTTTCTTT. This sequence encodes CASLGGLNTEAFF.

The gene calls are TRBV4-2 and TRBJ2-5, with 7 bases fitting TRBD2. CDR1 is LGHNA and CDR2 is YNFKEQ in the germline V gene. The CDR3 covers 15 residues. The V gene end was trimmed by 3 bases and the J gene end by 5 bases; junction bases not matched to a gene: 9. CDR3 nucleotide sequence: TGTGCCAGCAGCCACGATGGGAGGGGAGCGGAGACCCAGTACTTC. Amino acid sequence: CASSHDGRGAETQYF.

The V gene is TRBV2, the J gene TRBJ1-2; D may be TRBD1 (5 bases). Between the trimmed V and J ends, which lost 4 bases and 5 bases, there was a span of 14 bases. There are 14 residues in the CDR3. CDR1 and CDR2 (germline): SNHLY, FYNNEI. CDR3 residues: CASSGGRRMYGYTF. The CDR3 bases are TGTGCCAGCAGTGGGGGGAGGCGGATGTATGGCTACACCTTC.

In DNA form, the CDR3 reads TGTGCCAGCAGTGGGGACAGGCATCAGCCCCAGCATTTT. Its protein is CASSGDRHQPQHF. The gene calls are TRBV2 and TRBJ1-5; 8 bases map to TRBD1. The V segment lost 4 bases and the J segment 5 bases; nucleotides outside the gene matches: 1. This CDR3 comprises 13 residues. Germline lookup yields CDR1 SNHLY and CDR2 FYNNEI.

A single count supports this clone. V and J are TRBV27 and TRBJ1-1; no clear D gene. V lost 6 bases to trimming and J lost 4 bases, with 12 bases between them. CDR3 size: 13 residues. Germline CDR1 MNHEY, CDR2 SMNVEV (reference sequence). This CDR3 is CASSLGRGTEAFF. The CDR3 region has the DNA TGTGCCAGCAGCCTCGGACGGGGCACTGAAGCTTTCTTT.

Only a few counts were recorded for this clone. V gene TRBV2 combines with J gene TRBJ2-7, with TRBD2 matching 9 bases. Trimming cost V 7 bases and J 0 bases; bases outside gene matches: 4. Germline CDR1 is SNHLY and CDR2 is FYNNEI. CDR3 length: 14 residues. The CDR3 DNA follows: TGTGCCAGCAAACTAGCGGGCCACTCCTACGAGCAGTACTTC. Its protein is CASKLAGHSYEQYF.

V is TRBV5-4 and J is TRBJ1-1; D not resolved. V dropped 0 bases and J dropped 6 bases, with 12 bases sitting between them. From germline, CDR1 is SGHNT and CDR2 YYREEE (reference sequence). This CDR3 is built from 14 residues. In DNA, the CDR3 is TGTGCCAGCAGCTTGGCGTACCCTGAGGCTGAAGCTTTCTTT. Its translation is CASSLAYPEAEAFF.

The genes are TRBV28 and TRBJ1-5; a possible D gene is TRBD1 (6 bases). The germline V and J ends were trimmed by 5 bases and 2 bases, with 16 bases remaining between them. The CDR3 is 16 residues long. Germline-derived CDR1 and CDR2 are MDHEN and SYDVKM. CDR3 amino acids: CASSREQGRGNQPQHF. Written as DNA, the CDR3 is TGTGCCAGCAGTCGGGAACAGGGTCGGGGCAATCAGCCCCAGCATTTT. The complete variable domain, with remaining parts taken from reference TRBV28 and TRBJ1-5, reads DVKVTQSSRYLVKRTGEKVFLECVQDMDHENMFWYRQDPGLGLRLIYFSYDVKMKEKGDIPEGYSVSREKKERFSLILESASTNQTSMYLCASSREQGRGNQPQHFGDGTRLSIL.

This clone was counted a single time. The rearrangement joins TRBV18 to TRBJ2-7; tentatively, D is TRBD1 (5 bases). The CDR3 totals 14 residues. Per the germline V gene, CDR1 is KGHSH and CDR2 is LQKENI. V lost 3 bases and J 4 bases, leaving 13 bases between the germline ends. This CDR3 is CASSPLQVEYEQYF. The CDR3 bases are TGTGCCAGCTCACCTTTACAGGTAGAGTACGAGCAGTACTTC.

This chain links TRBV14 with TRBJ2-5; D unclear. Trimming stripped 5 bases from V and 6 bases from J, with 13 bases between. Germline V CDR1 and CDR2: SGHDN, FVKESK. The CDR3 length is 13 residues. CDR3 residues: CASSILMGQTQYF. The CDR3 region has the DNA TGTGCCAGCAGCATACTTATGGGCCAGACCCAGTACTTC.

V is TRBV14 and J is TRBJ2-7; the D is unclear. V shed 0 bases and J shed 3 bases, with 12 bases lying between them. CDR3 length: 15 residues. Germline CDR1 is SGHDN and CDR2 is FVKESK. The CDR3 protein is CASSQDLRHNYEQYF. In DNA, the CDR3 is TGTGCCAGCAGCCAAGATTTGAGACACAACTACGAGCAGTACTTC.

The chain recombines TRBV19 with TRBJ2-7, with a possible D match to TRBD1 (5 bases). Trimming pared 4 bases from V and 0 bases from J, leaving 16 bases between. Germline V lookup: CDR1 LNHDA, CDR2 SQIVND (reference sequence). The CDR3 loop spans 16 amino acids. CDR3 coding DNA: TGTGCCAGTAGTACTTTTTATGCAGGGAACTCCTACGAGCAGTACTTC. It codes for CASSTFYAGNSYEQYF.

The gene calls are TRBV29-1 and TRBJ2-3; D may be TRBD2 (5 bases). The length of the CDR3 is 15 residues. The germline CDR1 and CDR2 sequences are SQVTM and ANQGSEA. V lost 2 bases and J lost 2, with 14 bases in between. DNA of the CDR3: TGCAGCGTTGAATATATGGGCGGGTCCACAGATACGCAGTATTTT. Residues: CSVEYMGGSTDTQYF.

The chain couples TRBV9 to TRBJ2-1; 13 positions match TRBD2. The CDR3 runs to 17 residues. The J segment lost 9 bases and the V segment lost 0 bases, leaving 9 bases of the junction unmatched. Germline V gene lookup returns CDR1 SGDLS and CDR2 YYNGEE. For the CDR3, the DNA is TGTGCCAGCAGCGTAGAACTAGCGGGAGGGCCTAAGGGTGAGCAGTTCTTC. Its protein is CASSVELAGGPKGEQFF.

J is TRBJ1-4 and V is TRBV6-5; maybe TRBD1 (6 bases). The CDR3 length is 15 residues. Germline V gives CDR1 MNHEY, CDR2 SVGAGI. V lost 2 bases to trimming and J lost 7 bases, with 14 bases between them. Written as DNA, the CDR3 is TGTGCCAGCAGTTACGGAAGCCAAGGGGGTGAAAAACTGTTTTTT. Translating gives CASSYGSQGGEKLFF.

This clone was recorded a few times. The chain couples TRBV28 to TRBJ2-3, with 8 bases that match TRBD1. This CDR3 spans 14 amino acids. Germline values: CDR1 MDHEN, CDR2 SYDVKM. V lost 6 bases to trimming and J lost 3 bases; unmatched junction nucleotides: 5. The CDR3 is CASSRGRGTDTQYF. The DNA of the CDR3 is TGTGCCAGCAGCAGGGGGCGCGGGACAGATACGCAGTATTTT.

The chain uses TRBV14 and TRBJ1-2, with 8 positions matching TRBD1. Trimming cost V 3 bases and J 11 bases; bases outside gene matches: 8. Germline V gene sequence: CDR1 SGHDN, CDR2 FVKESK. The length of the CDR3 is 13 residues. The CDR3 here is CASSQLETGGYTF. CDR3 coding DNA: TGTGCCAGCAGCCAGCTGGAAACAGGGGGATACACCTTC.

This chain links TRBV7-3 with TRBJ2-2, with TRBD1 matching over 9 bases. The germline V gene encodes CDR1 SGHTA and CDR2 FQGTGA. Trimming at V came to 1 base and at J to 5 bases, leaving 5 bases not matched to a gene. This CDR3 comprises 16 residues. The CDR3 reads CASSLSGDRATGELFF. CDR3 DNA sequence: TGTGCCAGCAGCTTAAGTGGGGACAGGGCGACCGGGGAGCTGTTTTTT. The variable domain in full, completed from reference TRBV7-3 and TRBJ2-2, reads GAGVSQTPSNKVTEKGKYVELRCDPISGHTALYWYRQSLGQGPEFLIYFQGTGAADDSGLPNDRFFAVRPEGSVSTLKIQRTERGDSAVYLCASSLSGDRATGELFFGEGSRLTVL.

The rearrangement joins TRBV7-9 to TRBJ2-7, with 11 bases identical to TRBD2. With V trimmed by 5 bases and J by 5 bases, 8 bases remained unmatched. CDR3 length: 15 amino acids. Germline V gives CDR1 SEHNR, CDR2 FQNEAQ (reference sequence). Here the CDR3 DNA reads TGTGCCAGCAGCCCCCAACTAGCGGGAGCACACGAGCAGTACTTC. Translated, it gives CASSPQLAGAHEQYF.

This sequence joins TRBV5-6 and TRBJ1-5; maybe TRBD1 (6 bases). CDR1 and CDR2 from the germline V gene are SGHDT and YYEEEE. The CDR3 totals 16 residues. V lost 2 bases, J lost 3 bases, and 15 bases lay in between. This CDR3 reads CASSFRGGRDNQPQHF. Written as DNA, the CDR3 is TGTGCCAGCAGCTTCCGAGGGGGGAGGGACAATCAGCCCCAGCATTTT.

The gene calls are TRBV7-9 and TRBJ2-7, with TRBD1 identical over 9 bases. CDR1 SEHNR and CDR2 FQNEAQ come from the germline V gene (reference sequence). The CDR3 is 18 amino acids. V shed 5 bases, J shed 2 bases, and the junction held 16 bases outside the gene matches. The CDR3 region has the DNA TGTGCCAGCAGCCTAAAGGGGGACAGGGAAACCCAACCCTACGAGCAGTACTTC. Protein product: CASSLKGDRETQPYEQYF.

The genes are TRBV2 and TRBJ2-7; D is perhaps TRBD1 (6 bases). This CDR3 contains 15 residues. Trimming shortened V by 7 bases and J by 6 bases, and 22 bases separated the two germline ends. Looked up from germline, CDR1 is SNHLY and CDR2 is FYNNEI. CDR3 sequence reads: CASKSSTQGKVEQYF. The CDR3 DNA is TGTGCCAGCAAATCTTCTACACAGGGCAAGGTCGAGCAGTACTTC.

The table lists this clone with a few counts. The chain employs TRBV28 and TRBJ2-7; 9 bases map to TRBD2. The V segment lost 5 bases and the J segment 4 bases; nucleotides outside the gene matches: 9. The germline CDR1 and CDR2 sequences are MDHEN and SYDVKM. CDR3 length: 15 amino acids. The CDR3, as DNA: TGTGCCAGCAGTCCCACACTAGCGGGTATGTACGAGCAGTACTTC. It is translated as CASSPTLAGMYEQYF.

J is TRBJ2-3 and V is TRBV5-6; 8 bases are shared with TRBD2. Germline V gene sequence: CDR1 SGHDT, CDR2 YYEEEE. With V trimmed by 2 bases and J by 8 bases, 13 bases remained unmatched. This CDR3 has 16 amino acids. CDR3 region: CASSFSTSEFLGTQYF. CDR3 in DNA: TGTGCCAGCAGCTTCTCGACTAGCGAGTTTCTAGGTACGCAGTATTTT.